These 12 T cell receptor beta chains were sequenced from one sample in a study of long-term antiretroviral therapy in people with HIV. Researchers report immunoSEQ v3.0 was run at survey level. Libraries were prepared by immunoSEQ multiplex PCR; TCRdb keeps only in-frame clonotypes and omits some of them. Here the sample spans 13,000 to 15,000 clones, 65% to 85% being singletons. The source material was unsorted PBMCs, sampled 1.8 years before starting antiretroviral therapy. These receptors were collected from a woman in her thirties or forties with HIV.

The chain employs TRBV18 and TRBJ2-5; weak D call: TRBD1 (7 bases). Germline CDR1 reads KGHSH; CDR2 reads LQKENI. The CDR3 extends over 15 amino acids. Trimming left V 4 bases short and J 5 bases short, with 17 bases between. The CDR3 sequence: CASSRRTQGGETQYF. In nucleotides, the CDR3 is TGTGCCAGCTCACGACGTACCCAGGGGGGTGAGACCCAGTACTTC.

CDR3 residues: CASSQRASSYNEQFF. The CDR3 bases are TGTGCCAGCAGCCAGCGAGCGAGCTCCTACAATGAGCAGTTCTTC. The V and J genes are TRBV5-5 and TRBJ2-1, with D hard to call. With 4 bases removed from V and 0 bases from J, the gap between germline ends came to 11 bases. CDR1 SGHKS and CDR2 YYEKEE come from the germline V gene (reference sequence). This CDR3 spans 15 amino acids.

This clone was detected only once. This chain connects TRBV14 to TRBJ2-3, with 8 bases that match TRBD2. Germline lookup yields CDR1 SGHDN and CDR2 FVKESK. The CDR3 extends over 16 amino acids. With 2 bases clipped from V and 3 bases from J, the junction kept 7 bases outside the gene matches. This CDR3 is CASSQPLAGRTDTQYF. The CDR3 bases are TGTGCCAGCAGCCAACCGTTAGCGGGAAGGACAGATACGCAGTATTTT.

This clone was recorded a few times. The chain uses TRBV5-4 and TRBJ1-2, with TRBD1 identical over 7 bases. V lost 4 bases and J lost 2; bases outside the gene matches: 2. Looked up from germline, CDR1 is SGHNT and CDR2 is YYREEE (reference sequence). The CDR3 has 13 amino acids. CDR3 coding DNA: TGTGCCAGCAGCCAACAGGGGAACTATGGCTACACCTTC. Its protein is CASSQQGNYGYTF.

This rearrangement joins TRBV5-1 to TRBJ2-1, with D unclear. CDR1 and CDR2 (germline): SGHRS, YFSETQ. V shed 2 bases and J shed 8 bases, with 8 bases lying between them. The CDR3 is 12 amino acids. CDR3 in amino acids: CASSFAGDEQFF. The CDR3 coding sequence is TGCGCCAGCAGCTTCGCTGGAGATGAGCAGTTCTTC.

V and J are TRBV19 and TRBJ2-7; 9 bases align to TRBD1. The CDR3 has 14 residues. Losses at the gene ends were 11 bases for V and 6 bases for J; bases not matched to a gene: 14. Germline CDR1 LNHDA, CDR2 SQIVND (reference sequence). CDR3 DNA: TGTGCCTCCTCTGGGACAGGGTCGTCGGGCGAGCAGTACTTC. It yields the protein CASSGTGSSGEQYF.

The chain carries TRBV5-5 and TRBJ2-3; D may be TRBD1 (5 bases). The CDR3 loop spans 14 amino acids. V lost 6 bases and J lost 0, with 11 bases in between. Germline V gene data show CDR1 as SGHKS and CDR2 as YYEKEE (reference sequence). CDR3 in DNA: TGTGCCAGCAAGCTTGGACACAGCACAGATACGCAGTATTTT. This codes for CASKLGHSTDTQYF.

CDR3 DNA: TGTGCCAGCAGCCTAGACTACGAGCAGTACTTC. Translating it yields CASSLDYEQYF. This chain links TRBV5-4 with TRBJ2-7; D not certain. The V end was cut by 4 bases, the J end by 3 bases, with 5 bases between. The germline CDR1 and CDR2 sequences are SGHNT and YYREEE (reference sequence). The CDR3 contains 11 residues.

The CDR3: CASWGPNTEAFF. CDR3 nucleotide sequence: TGTGCCAGCTGGGGTCCAAACACTGAAGCTTTCTTT. The J gene is TRBJ1-1, the V gene TRBV18; D not certain. Germline V gene sequence: CDR1 KGHSH, CDR2 LQKENI. This CDR3 contains 12 residues. Trimming removed 7 bases at V and 2 bases at J, with 8 bases between.

V gene TRBV6-5 combines with J gene TRBJ2-1, with 7 bases matching TRBD1. CDR1 is MNHEY, CDR2 SVGAGI, per germline. The CDR3 consists of 14 residues. The junction had 13 bases not matched to a gene; V was cut back by 7 bases and J by 10 bases. The CDR3 nucleotides read TGTGCCAGCAAAAAACTCGGGACAGTTGGGGAGCAGTTCTTC. Protein: CASKKLGTVGEQFF.

This clone showed up just once. The chain links TRBV4-2 to TRBJ2-3; 8 bases are a match to TRBD2. CDR1 and CDR2 (germline): LGHNA, YNFKEQ. The CDR3 has 15 amino acids. With 4 bases clipped from V and 2 bases from J, the junction kept 5 bases outside the gene matches. CDR3 sequence (DNA): TGTGCCAGCAGCCCCGGGACTAGTATCACAGATACGCAGTATTTT. Translating gives CASSPGTSITDTQYF.

A few counts support this clone. The genes are TRBV28 and TRBJ1-5, with TRBD1 matching over 9 bases. J lost 6 bases, V lost 6 bases, and 9 bases had no gene match. The CDR3 extends over 15 amino acids. Germline-derived CDR1 and CDR2 are MDHEN and SYDVKM. The CDR3 protein is CASRSGTGLGQPQHF. The CDR3 DNA sequence: TGTGCCAGCAGATCCGGGACAGGGCTCGGTCAGCCCCAGCATTTT.